The next 13 T cell receptor beta chains were all read from a single sample in a study of blood T cell repertoires in COVID-19. The protocol was immunoSEQ multiplex PCR, while the TCRdb copy is restricted to in-frame clones and leaves out a portion. The table shows over 200,000 clones, with 70% to 90% occurring only once. Sequencing used peripheral blood. The receptors originated from a woman in her twenties or thirties with acute or convalescent COVID-19.

This clone was detected only once. The chain couples TRBV11-2 to TRBJ2-1; 9 nucleotides line up with TRBD2. V trimming: 6 bases; J trimming: 7 bases; junction bases outside the gene matches: 4. Germline-derived CDR1 and CDR2 are SGHAT and FQNNGV. This CDR3 contains 13 residues. The CDR3 bases are TGTGCCAGCAGATTGACTAGCGGAAATGAGCAGTTCTTC. It codes for CASRLTSGNEQFF. Combining the CDR3 with reference TRBV11-2 and TRBJ2-1 gives the whole variable domain EAGVAQSPRYKIIEKRQSVAFWCNPISGHATLYWYQQILGQGPKLLIQFQNNGVVDDSQLPKDRFSAERLKGVDSTLKIQPAKLEDSAVYLCASRLTSGNEQFFGPGTRLTVL.

This chain joins TRBV11-3 and TRBJ2-5; 9 bases agree with TRBD1. Germline V gives CDR1 SGHNT, CDR2 YENEEA. After removal of 3 bases from V and 5 bases from J, the junction contained 7 bases not matched to a gene. CDR3 length: 15 amino acids. CDR3 sequence (DNA): TGTGCCAGCAGCTTCGGGACAGGGCGCGGGGAGACCCAGTACTTC. Protein product: CASSFGTGRGETQYF.

The chain recombines TRBV4-3 with TRBJ1-2; 9 bases align to TRBD1. V shed 5 bases and J 7 bases; nucleotides not matched to a gene: 14. Germline assignment: CDR1 LGHNA and CDR2 YSLEER. The CDR3 runs 16 residues. The CDR3 DNA follows: TGCGCCAGCAGCGAGGCCCCGACAGGGGGGTCTTCTGGCTACACCTTC. Its protein is CASSEAPTGGSSGYTF.

The chain employs TRBV29-1 and TRBJ1-2; no clear D gene. Germline CDR1 is SQVTM and CDR2 is ANQGSEA. Trimming took off 1 base at V and 2 bases at J, with 14 bases between the two ends. CDR3 length: 15 residues. The CDR3 nucleotides read TGCAGCGTTGAAGGTGAAGTTAGTAAGAACTATGGCTACACCTTC. This gives the protein CSVEGEVSKNYGYTF.

The CDR3 here is CASSPTTGGRDTQYF. The CDR3 nucleotides read TGTGCCAGCAGTCCCACAACGGGAGGGCGAGATACGCAGTATTTT. V is TRBV6-5 and J is TRBJ2-3, with 8 nucleotides matching TRBD2. The CDR3 is made up of 15 amino acids. CDR1 is MNHEY and CDR2 is SVGAGI in the germline V gene. Losses at the gene ends were 5 bases for V and 5 bases for J; bases not matched to a gene: 9.

V gene TRBV7-8 combines with J gene TRBJ1-4; D may be TRBD1 (6 bases). Per germline, CDR1 SGHVS and CDR2 FQNEAQ. Trimming left V 5 bases short and J 3 bases short, with 16 bases between. The CDR3 length is 16 residues. The CDR3 is CASSTKRGLANEKLFF. The CDR3 DNA reads as TGTGCCAGCAGCACTAAGAGGGGGTTAGCTAATGAAAAACTGTTTTTT.

This sequence joins TRBV30 and TRBJ2-3; a possible D gene is TRBD1 (6 bases). In germline, CDR1 is GTSNPN, CDR2 SVGIG (reference sequence). The V end was cut by 1 base, the J end by 7 bases, with 30 bases between. The CDR3 length is 19 residues. In DNA form, the CDR3 reads TGTGCCTGGAGTGGGATAATTCATGGGGGCTCTGCGTACGTATATACGCAGTATTTT. It yields the protein CAWSGIIHGGSAYVYTQYF.

This clone has just one count. The chain combines TRBV27 with TRBJ2-2; 8 positions agree with TRBD1. CDR3 length: 15 amino acids. Germline CDR1 is MNHEY and CDR2 is SMNVEV (reference sequence). The V segment lost 6 bases and the J segment 4 bases; nucleotides outside the gene matches: 7. The CDR3 region is CASRRTQGGTGELFF. The CDR3, as DNA: TGTGCCAGCAGACGCACACAGGGGGGCACCGGGGAGCTGTTTTTT.

The chain has TRBV6-6 and TRBJ1-5; D perhaps matches TRBD1 (6 bases). CDR3 size: 13 residues. V dropped 7 bases and J dropped 4 bases, with 11 bases sitting between them. Germline CDR1 MNHNY, CDR2 SVGAGI (reference sequence). For the CDR3, the DNA is TGTGCCAGCATGTTACAGGGTAATCAGCCCCAGCATTTT. This encodes CASMLQGNQPQHF.

The gene calls are TRBV7-9 and TRBJ2-5, with D tentatively TRBD2 (5 bases). Germline V lookup: CDR1 SEHNR, CDR2 FQNEAQ (reference sequence). The CDR3 covers 16 residues. Trimming stripped 5 bases from V and 1 base from J, with 17 bases between. The CDR3 loop is CASSLRGSVTQETQYF. CDR3 sequence (DNA): TGTGCCAGCAGCCTCCGGGGTAGCGTAACCCAAGAGACCCAGTACTTC.

The V and J genes are TRBV19 and TRBJ1-3; the match to TRBD1 covers 7 bases. Germline V gives CDR1 LNHDA, CDR2 SQIVND (reference sequence). This CDR3 spans 14 amino acids. Trimming cost V 7 bases and J 8 bases; bases outside gene matches: 11. Here the CDR3 reads CASTAQGDEDTIYF. In DNA, the CDR3 is TGTGCCAGTACCGCGCAGGGGGATGAGGACACCATATATTTT.

The chain has TRBV6-5 and TRBJ1-1; D remains unclear. V was clipped by 4 bases and J by 2 bases, with 8 bases between them. The CDR3 is 13 amino acids. The V gene's germline CDR1 is MNHEY and CDR2 SVGAGI. The CDR3 DNA sequence: TGTGCCAGCAGTTTCTTCTCTAACACTGAAGCTTTCTTT. Protein: CASSFFSNTEAFF.

The V gene is TRBV29-1, the J gene TRBJ2-5, with 7 bases aligning to TRBD1. Germline CDR1 reads SQVTM; CDR2 reads ANQGSEA. J lost 1 base, V lost 5 bases, and 4 bases had no gene match. The CDR3 is 13 residues long. In DNA, the CDR3 is TGCAGCGTTCCGGGACAGCCCCAAGAGACCCAGTACTTC. It encodes CSVPGQPQETQYF.